This T cell receptor (beta chain) was found in a study of vaccination effects on CD4 cells after COVID-19. Study-wide context: Two-dose BNT162b2 or mRNA-1273 vaccination was given to participants.

The J segment lost 2 bases and the V segment lost 0 bases, leaving 4 bases of the junction unmatched. The CDR3 runs 16 residues. Per the germline V gene, CDR1 is SEHNR and CDR2 is FQNEAQ (reference sequence). Study-wide points: Substantial clonal contraction characterized both infection- and vaccine-induced clones late after vaccination.

Measured with immunoSEQ multiplex PCR; TCRdb has only the in-frame clones, and not every one. The sample carries 20,000 to 25,000 clones, roughly 70% recorded once. Of note for this clone: What it binds is unknown.

Viral peptide pools were used in the ViraFEST assay to expand antigen-specific CD4+ T cells, and sequencing came afterward. With about 9 days of culture completed, CD4+ T cells were isolated. All vaccine recipients tested negative for nucleocapsid antibodies and had never contracted SARS-CoV-2 infection. Days 3 and 7 saw half the medium replaced with IL-2 medium. The receptor was derived from a human donor who received a COVID-19 vaccine. Specimen: CD4+ T cells from PBMCs cultured with HCoV-NL63 spike peptides, collected before COVID-19 vaccination. The V and J genes are TRBV7-9 and TRBJ1-1; 9 bases are a match to TRBD1. This chain's CDR3 is CASSLAPTGGNTEAFF. The CDR3 coding sequence is TGTGCCAGCAGCTTAGCCCCCACAGGGGGCAACACTGAAGCTTTCTTT.